Listed below are T cell receptor beta chains from one sample, sequenced in a study of regulatory and conventional T cells in RAG deficiency. Sequencing used immunoSEQ multiplex PCR; TCRdb keeps in-frame clones, though not all of them. The table has 34,000 or so clones, about 91% seen once. These records were also assigned to another study, of regulatory T cells.

The sample consisted of CD8+ T cells sorted from blood. These receptors originate from a human donor in good health. The CDR3 runs from the conserved cysteine through the conserved F or W. D genes are given only for firm matches. Some rows mark clone size as missing; the rest say once, few, many or name a class of expanded clone.

J | D | size | V | DNA | CDR3
TRBJ1-1 | NA | NA | TRBV11-1 | TGTGCCAGCAAAAGTTGGGACTCTATGAACACTGAAGCTTTCTTT | CASKSWDSMNTEAFF
TRBJ1-1 | NA | once | TRBV28 | TGTGCCAGCAGTTTGAGTAGGGGGGGTCGAGAGAACACTGAAGCTTTCTTT | CASSLSRGGRENTEAFF
TRBJ2-2 | NA | once | TRBV2 | TGTGCCAGCAGTGGGAATCCGAACACCGGGGAGCTGTTTTTT | CASSGNPNTGELFF
TRBJ1-6 | NA | NA | TRBV27 | TGTGCCAGCAGTTCGGGGGGCCTGTTTGGATCACCCCTCCACTTT | CASSSGGLFGSPLHF
TRBJ2-7 | TRBD2 | NA | TRBV5-1 | TGCGCCAGCAGCTTGGGGGAGGGGAATTACGAGCAGTACTTC | CASSLGEGNYEQYF
TRBJ1-1 | NA | once | TRBV18 | TGTGCCAGCTCACTGCTAGCCGGGACGGTGAACACTGAAGCTTTCTTT | CASSLLAGTVNTEAFF
TRBJ2-7 | TRBD2 | NA | TRBV4-1 | TGCGCCAGCAGCCAACTAGCGGGCAACTCCTACGAGCAGTACTTC | CASSQLAGNSYEQYF
TRBJ1-1 | NA | NA | TRBV20-1 | TGCAGTGCTGTAGGTGGGACTGAAGCTTTCTTT | CSAVGGTEAFF
TRBJ1-4 | NA | few | TRBV7-2 | TGTGCCAGCAGCCGCTGGGACGAGAGTGAAAAACTGTTTTTT | CASSRWDESEKLFF
TRBJ2-2 | NA | NA | TRBV4-1 | TGCGCCAGCAGCCAAGATCTGGGCGTCGGGGGACTGAACACCGGGGAGCTGTTTTTT | CASSQDLGVGGLNTGELFF
TRBJ2-5 | NA | NA | TRBV25-1 | TGTGCCAGCAGTGACCGGGTCTCCGCGGGAGAGACCCAGTACTTC | CASSDRVSAGETQYF
TRBJ1-6 | NA | NA | TRBV6-1 | TGTGCCAGCAGTGAAGTTGTGAGGGGATACCTTTCACCCCTCCACTTT | CASSEVVRGYLSPLHF
TRBJ2-3 | NA | NA | TRBV9 | TGTGCCAGCAGCGTAGGAACGGATACGCAGTATTTT | CASSVGTDTQYF
TRBJ1-5 | TRBD1 | NA | TRBV28 | TGTGCCAGCAGTTTAAACAGGGGCGGACAGCCCCAGCATTTT | CASSLNRGGQPQHF
TRBJ1-4 | TRBD1 | NA | TRBV4-1 | TGCGCCAGCAGCCCGGACAGGGGGCGCGAAAAACTGTTTTTT | CASSPDRGREKLFF
TRBJ1-2 | NA | NA | TRBV12-5 | TGTGCTAGTGGTATGACAGATGGCTACACCTTC | CASGMTDGYTF
TRBJ1-1 | NA | NA | TRBV2 | TGTGCCAGCAGTGATCAGGGTCTCAGAGCTGAAGCTTTCTTT | CASSDQGLRAEAFF
TRBJ2-1 | TRBD2 | NA | TRBV7-3 | TGTGCCAGCAGCTTTAGCGGGGGGGCGGCCAATGAGCAGTTCTTC | CASSFSGGAANEQFF
TRBJ2-5 | NA | NA | TRBV19 | TGTGCCAGTAGTATGACCCAGGGATATCAGTACTTC | CASSMTQGYQYF
TRBJ1-6 | TRBD1 | NA | TRBV30 | TGTGCCTGGAGGCGAACCGGGACAGCGAATTCACCCCTCCACTTT | CAWRRTGTANSPLHF
TRBJ2-5 | NA | NA | TRBV28 | TGTGCCAGCAGGTCACAGACAAATATCCAAGAGACCCAGTACTTC | CASRSQTNIQETQYF
TRBJ1-2 | NA | once | TRBV5-1 | TGCGCCAGCAGCCCAAGACAGGCGGGTGGCTACACCTTC | CASSPRQAGGYTF
TRBJ2-1 | NA | NA | TRBV19 | TGTGCCAGTAGTGGGCCGCCGGGACGTGAGTTATTCAGTGAGCAGTTCTTC | CASSGPPGRELFSEQFF
TRBJ2-7 | TRBD1 | NA | TRBV28 | TGTGCCAGCACACTCCCCGGGACAGGGCCCTACGAGCAGTACTTC | CASTLPGTGPYEQYF
TRBJ2-7 | NA | NA | TRBV6-6 | TGTGCCAGCAGTTGGAGCGAATCCTACGAGCAGTACTTC | CASSWSESYEQYF
TRBJ2-7 | TRBD1 | NA | TRBV5-5 | TGTGCCAGCAGCTTGGCAACAGGGGGCTACGAGCAGTACTTC | CASSLATGGYEQYF
TRBJ2-5 | TRBD2 | NA | TRBV6-4 | TGTGCCAGCAGTGAGGGGACTAGCGGAGAAGAGACCCAGTACTTC | CASSEGTSGEETQYF
TRBJ1-1 | NA | NA | TRBV5-4 | TGTGCCAGCAGCCCCGGGGGCAGGAACACTGAAGCTTTCTTT | CASSPGGRNTEAFF
TRBJ1-2 | NA | NA | TRBV28 | TGTGCCAGCAGTTCTGACAGCTATGGCTACACCTTC | CASSSDSYGYTF
TRBJ2-3 | TRBD2 | NA | TRBV7-6 | TGTGCCAGCAGCCCCCTACCGGGACTAGCGGGGAATACGCAGTATTTT | CASSPLPGLAGNTQYF
TRBJ1-2 | NA | once | TRBV7-2 | TGTGCCAGCAGCCCCCAGGGGTATAATGGCTACACCTTC | CASSPQGYNGYTF
TRBJ1-2 | NA | NA | TRBV9 | TGTGCCAGCGGGACTCAGGTGTCTGGCTACACCTTC | CASGTQVSGYTF
TRBJ2-1 | TRBD2 | NA | TRBV29-1 | TGCAGCGTTGGTGGCGGGGGGGCTGGGAATGAGCAGTTCTTC | CSVGGGGAGNEQFF
TRBJ2-7 | TRBD1 | few | TRBV28 | TGTGCCAGCAGTTTAATCAGGGGGTCCTACGAGCAGTACTTC | CASSLIRGSYEQYF
TRBJ2-6 | NA | NA | TRBV9 | TGTGCCAGCAGCCCTAGGATCCTGAACGTCCTGACTTTC | CASSPRILNVLTF
TRBJ2-3 | NA | NA | TRBV7-6 | TGTGCCAGCAGCTTAGTAGGATCAGATACGCAGTATTTT | CASSLVGSDTQYF
TRBJ1-3 | NA | NA | TRBV6-1 | TGTGCCAGCAGTGAAAAGAGGGGTCAGGGTGTGAGGAACACCATATATTTT | CASSEKRGQGVRNTIYF
TRBJ2-3 | NA | NA | TRBV18 | TGTGCCAGCTCAGACGAGAGGGGCCATACGCAGTATTTT | CASSDERGHTQYF
TRBJ2-3 | TRBD1 | NA | TRBV7-3 | TGTGCCAGCAGCTTAAGGGGAGGGACAGGGGGCTCCACAGATACGCAGTATTTT | CASSLRGGTGGSTDTQYF
TRBJ2-2 | NA | NA | TRBV7-6 | TGTGCCAGCAGCTTTGGAAACACCGGGGAGCTGTTTTTT | CASSFGNTGELFF
TRBJ1-6 | TRBD1 | once | TRBV28 | TGTGCCAGCAGCCGTGGGACAGGGGGTACTTCACCCCTCCACTTT | CASSRGTGGTSPLHF
TRBJ2-7 | TRBD1 | NA | TRBV14 | TGTGCCAGCAGCCACCTATCTGACAGGGGGTATCCCTACGAGCAGTACTTC | CASSHLSDRGYPYEQYF
TRBJ2-1 | TRBD2 | NA | TRBV11-3 | TGTGCCAGCAGCTTGGGACTAGCGGGCAGCAATGAGCAGTTCTTC | CASSLGLAGSNEQFF
TRBJ2-3 | TRBD1 | few | TRBV2 | TGTGCCAGCAGTGCGGGACAGGGACGCGGCACAGATACGCAGTATTTT | CASSAGQGRGTDTQYF
TRBJ1-5 | NA | NA | TRBV15 | TGTGCCACCAGCAGGAGCAGGACTAATCAGCCCCAGCATTTT | CATSRSRTNQPQHF
TRBJ1-4 | NA | NA | TRBV19 | TGTGCCAGTAGTATAGGGACAGCTAATGAAAAACTGTTTTTT | CASSIGTANEKLFF
TRBJ2-5 | NA | NA | TRBV19 | TGTGCCAGTAGTAACAGGGCTAGAGAGACCCAGTACTTC | CASSNRARETQYF
TRBJ2-3 | NA | NA | TRBV6-6 | TGTGCCAGCAGTGTCAACGGCCTGGGAGATACGCAGTATTTT | CASSVNGLGDTQYF
TRBJ2-1 | NA | NA | TRBV7-9 | TGTGCCAGCAGCCCCCACGTGGGAGTGGTAAGAAATGAGCAGTTCTTC | CASSPHVGVVRNEQFF
TRBJ1-3 | NA | NA | TRBV7-3 | TGTGCCAGCAGCCCCCAAAGGGGCCGACAGAGCTCTGGAAACACCATATATTTT | CASSPQRGRQSSGNTIYF
TRBJ1-5 | NA | NA | TRBV15 | TGTGCCACCAGCAGAGGGGGGGAAATCCAGCCCCAGCATTTT | CATSRGGEIQPQHF
TRBJ2-7 | TRBD2 | NA | TRBV5-1 | TGCGCCAGCAGCTTGGTCGGACTAGCGGGAGGGGGGGGCTACGAGCAGTACTTC | CASSLVGLAGGGGYEQYF
TRBJ2-7 | TRBD1 | NA | TRBV5-1 | TGCGCCAGCAGCTTGGGGACAGGGGGGGACGAGCAGTACTTC | CASSLGTGGDEQYF
TRBJ2-7 | TRBD1 | NA | TRBV28 | TGTGCCAGCAGCCCCACAGGGGGCGCTTTCCAGGTCATCTACGAGCAGTACTTC | CASSPTGGAFQVIYEQYF
TRBJ2-1 | TRBD2 | NA | TRBV18 | TGTGCCAGCTCGTTTGGGCGGGGGAATGAGCAGTTCTTC | CASSFGRGNEQFF
TRBJ1-1 | TRBD1 | once | TRBV28 | TGTGCCAGCAGTTCTCGACAGGGTTTCTTAACTGAAGCTTTCTTT | CASSSRQGFLTEAFF
TRBJ2-1 | NA | NA | TRBV7-8 | TGTGCCAGCAGCCCCCGGGACTCGCGGACCGCCTACAATGAGCAGTTCTTC | CASSPRDSRTAYNEQFF
TRBJ1-2 | NA | NA | TRBV5-1 | TGCGCCAGCAGCTTGGAGTGGGGGCTCTTTTCGGGCAGAAATCACTATGGCTACACCTTC | CASSLEWGLFSGRNHYGYTF
TRBJ2-5 | TRBD2 | NA | TRBV5-6 | TGTGCCAGCAGCTTGGGGGACTACAGTGGCCAGTACTTC | CASSLGDYSGQYF